This is a list of T cell receptor beta chains from one sample in a study of T-cell memory formation after mild COVID-19. One entry per CDR3 protein, called by TCRdb with MiXCR from the 5' RACE reads. The data hold about 150,000 distinct CDR3 sequences, with about an eighth observed a single time. The specimen was PBMCs or a T cell subset sorted from them (not recorded which). The receptors here all came from a man aged 18-30 years who had mild COVID-19 (a few samples of this study predate the infection). Cell type and time point are not known. The CDR3 runs from the conserved cysteine through the conserved F or W. The order of the fields is clone size, J gene, V gene, D gene, CDR3 DNA, CDR3 protein. D genes are given only for firm matches. Size tells how often a clone was seen (once, few, many) or the class of an expanded clone, and some rows leave it out.

size: NA; J: TRBJ2-1; V: TRBV7-2; D: NA; DNA: TGTGCCAGCAGCCACCCGATCATACGTAGACGGTCCTACAATGAGCAGTTCTTC; CDR3: CASSHPIIRRRSYNEQFF
size: few; J: TRBJ1-1; V: TRBV20-1; D: NA; DNA: TGCAGTGCAAAGACTCTGTGGTCGAACACTGAAGCTTTCTTT; CDR3: CSAKTLWSNTEAFF
size: many; J: TRBJ1-6; V: TRBV27; D: NA; DNA: TGTGCCAGCAGTTTTACCCCCCCAGGGACACCCCTCCACTTT; CDR3: CASSFTPPGTPLHF
size: NA; J: TRBJ1-4; V: TRBV7-9; D: TRBD1; DNA: TGTGCCAGCAGCTTAAGGGGGACAAGACAGGGGGAAAAACTGTTTTTT; CDR3: CASSLRGTRQGEKLFF
size: NA; J: TRBJ1-2; V: TRBV7-2; D: NA; DNA: TGTGCCAGCAGCTTGGCAGGGACCTACTATGGCTACACCTTC; CDR3: CASSLAGTYYGYTF
size: few; J: TRBJ2-2; V: TRBV7-2; D: NA; DNA: TGTGCCAGCAGCCCCCAAGCACTGGTGAACACCGGGGAGCTGTTTTTT; CDR3: CASSPQALVNTGELFF
size: NA; J: TRBJ2-7; V: TRBV29-1; D: NA; DNA: TGCAGCGTTGAAGTGAGACAGGGAGGAGCCTACGAGCAGTACTTC; CDR3: CSVEVRQGGAYEQYF
size: NA; J: TRBJ2-1; V: TRBV7-2; D: TRBD2; DNA: TGTGCCAGCAGCTCTGAGCGGGGAGTGATGGTCGATGAGCAGTTCTTC; CDR3: CASSSERGVMVDEQFF
size: NA; J: TRBJ2-2; V: TRBV6-6; D: NA; DNA: TGTGCCAGCAATGGGGGGAACACCGGGGAGCTGTTTTTT; CDR3: CASNGGNTGELFF
size: NA; J: TRBJ2-5; V: TRBV7-2; D: TRBD2; DNA: TGTGCCAGCAGCTTAGTTAGCGGGGGGGCCGGTGAGACCCAGTACTTC; CDR3: CASSLVSGGAGETQYF
size: few; J: TRBJ1-6; V: TRBV6-6; D: NA; DNA: TGTGCCAGCAGTTATTTTCCCGATTCACCCCTCCACTTT; CDR3: CASSYFPDSPLHF
size: NA; J: TRBJ1-1; V: TRBV9; D: NA; DNA: TGTGCCAGCAGCGAGGCAGGGGCGAACACTGAAGCTTTCTTT; CDR3: CASSEAGANTEAFF
size: NA; J: TRBJ2-2; V: TRBV7-2; D: TRBD2; DNA: TGTGCCAGCAGCTTAACTAGCGGACGGTACACCGGGGAGCTGTTTTTT; CDR3: CASSLTSGRYTGELFF
size: few; J: TRBJ2-5; V: TRBV6-2/TRBV6-3; D: TRBD2; DNA: TGTGCCAGCAGTTACTCCGGACTAGCGGGGGCCAACCAAGAGACCCAGTACTTC; CDR3: CASSYSGLAGANQETQYF
size: few; J: TRBJ1-1; V: TRBV4-3; D: NA; DNA: TGCGCCAGCAGCCAAGTCCAGGGACCGAACACTGAAGCTTTCTTT; CDR3: CASSQVQGPNTEAFF
size: few; J: TRBJ1-1; V: TRBV5-4; D: NA; DNA: TGTGCCAGCAGCTTGATCGTGGAGAACACTGAAGCTTTCTTT; CDR3: CASSLIVENTEAFF
size: NA; J: TRBJ1-2; V: TRBV7-2; D: NA; DNA: TGTGCCAGCAGCGCCACCCCAAGGGCGCGATATGGCTACACCTTC; CDR3: CASSATPRARYGYTF
size: few; J: TRBJ2-3; V: TRBV7-9; D: NA; DNA: TGTGCCAGCAGCTTCGAGGAAACAGATACGCAGTATTTT; CDR3: CASSFEETDTQYF
size: NA; J: TRBJ2-3; V: TRBV6-5; D: NA; DNA: TGTGCCAGCAGTTACTCGACTGGGGGGCTTAGCACAGATACGCAGTATTTT; CDR3: CASSYSTGGLSTDTQYF
size: few; J: TRBJ1-6; V: TRBV3-1; D: TRBD1; DNA: TGTGCCAGCAGCCATGGGACAGGACTAAATTCACCCCTCCACTTT; CDR3: CASSHGTGLNSPLHF
size: few; J: TRBJ1-2; V: TRBV6-5; D: TRBD1; DNA: TGTGCCAGCAGTTACATCGACAGGGGCGCTGGCTACACCTTC; CDR3: CASSYIDRGAGYTF
size: many; J: TRBJ2-5; V: TRBV11-2; D: NA; DNA: TGTGCCAGCAGCTTAGCCCCCCAGTGGTTAGGGGAGACCCAGTACTTC; CDR3: CASSLAPQWLGETQYF
size: few; J: TRBJ1-6; V: TRBV5-1; D: NA; DNA: TGCGCCAGCAGCTTGGAATCGTTGGACTTTTCACCCCTCCACTTT; CDR3: CASSLESLDFSPLHF
size: few; J: TRBJ2-2; V: TRBV12-3/TRBV12-4; D: NA; DNA: TGTGCCAGCAGTGCCGTAGCTGGAGGGAGCACCGGGGAGCTGTTTTTT; CDR3: CASSAVAGGSTGELFF
size: NA; J: TRBJ1-6; V: TRBV6-5; D: NA; DNA: TGTGCCAGCAGTTACTCGGGATCTTATAATTCACCCCTCCACTTT; CDR3: CASSYSGSYNSPLHF
size: NA; J: TRBJ2-3; V: TRBV7-9; D: NA; DNA: TGTGCCAGCAGCTTAGCCCCACCAGATACGCAGTATTTT; CDR3: CASSLAPPDTQYF
size: few; J: TRBJ1-2; V: TRBV12-3/TRBV12-4; D: NA; DNA: TGTGCCAGCAGTCAGCAGGGCAACTATGGCTACACCTTC; CDR3: CASSQQGNYGYTF
size: many; J: TRBJ1-3; V: TRBV5-6; D: TRBD1; DNA: TGTGCCAGCAGGTTTCAGGGGGCTGGAAACACCATATATTTT; CDR3: CASRFQGAGNTIYF
size: NA; J: TRBJ2-5; V: TRBV5-1; D: NA; DNA: TGCGCCAGCAGCACCTCGTTGACAGATTCTGAGACCCAGTACTTC; CDR3: CASSTSLTDSETQYF
size: few; J: TRBJ1-2; V: TRBV6-5; D: NA; DNA: TGTGCCAGCAGGAAGGCTACGTACTATGGCTACACCTTC; CDR3: CASRKATYYGYTF
size: NA; J: TRBJ1-5; V: TRBV28; D: NA; DNA: TGTGCCAGCAGACCCGGTACAGCGGCGGACCTAGGTCAGCCCCAGCATTTT; CDR3: CASRPGTAADLGQPQHF
size: NA; J: TRBJ2-1; V: TRBV6-1; D: TRBD2; DNA: TGTGCCAGCACAGGGAGCGGGGGGGCGAATGAGCAGTTCTTC; CDR3: CASTGSGGANEQFF
size: NA; J: TRBJ1-1; V: TRBV12-3/TRBV12-4; D: NA; DNA: TGTGCCAGCAGACTAGACAGGACTGAAGCTTTCTTT; CDR3: CASRLDRTEAFF
size: NA; J: TRBJ2-5; V: TRBV7-9; D: TRBD1; DNA: TGTGCCAGCAGCTTAGTCGAGACAGGGGAGACCCAGTACTTC; CDR3: CASSLVETGETQYF
size: NA; J: TRBJ1-3; V: TRBV5-1; D: TRBD1; DNA: TGCGCCAGCAGCATAGGACAGGGAAGCGGCACCATATATTTT; CDR3: CASSIGQGSGTIYF
size: few; J: TRBJ1-2; V: TRBV20-1; D: NA; DNA: TGCAGTGCTCCCAAGTCCGGGAGAAGCTATGGCTACACCTTC; CDR3: CSAPKSGRSYGYTF
size: NA; J: TRBJ1-1; V: TRBV7-2; D: NA; DNA: TGTGCCAGCAGCTTGATAGGGGTCCTGAACACTGAAGCTTTCTTT; CDR3: CASSLIGVLNTEAFF
size: NA; J: TRBJ2-1; V: TRBV19; D: TRBD1; DNA: TGTGCCAGTAGTGTACTGACAGGGCTCCATGAGCAGTTCTTC; CDR3: CASSVLTGLHEQFF
size: many; J: TRBJ2-5; V: TRBV11-3; D: NA; DNA: TGTGCCAGCAGCTTAGATCTCGCTAAGCAAGAGACCCAGTACTTC; CDR3: CASSLDLAKQETQYF
size: NA; J: TRBJ2-3; V: TRBV7-2; D: NA; DNA: TGTGCCAGCGGTTTGGGGCCCTTACAGGATACGCAGTATTTT; CDR3: CASGLGPLQDTQYF
size: NA; J: TRBJ1-1; V: TRBV25-1; D: TRBD1; DNA: TGTGCCAGCAGTCGCCAGGGGGCGGCTTTCTTT; CDR3: CASSRQGAAFF
size: many; J: TRBJ1-1; V: TRBV7-2; D: NA; DNA: TGTGCCAGCAGCTATGACAGGAACACTGAAGCTTTCTTT; CDR3: CASSYDRNTEAFF
size: NA; J: TRBJ2-3; V: TRBV5-1; D: TRBD2; DNA: TGCGCCAGCAGCGAAGGACTAGCGGGAACAGATACGCAGTATTTT; CDR3: CASSEGLAGTDTQYF
size: few; J: TRBJ1-4; V: TRBV20-1; D: NA; DNA: TGCAGTGCTTGTGAAAAACTGTTTTTT; CDR3: CSACEKLFF
size: few; J: TRBJ2-2; V: TRBV6-5; D: NA; DNA: TGTGCCAGCAGCCCCTCTAGGGGGAAGAACACCGGGGAGCTGTTTTTT; CDR3: CASSPSRGKNTGELFF
size: many; J: TRBJ2-3; V: TRBV7-7; D: TRBD1; DNA: TGTGCCAGCAGCTCCGGACAGGCTACAGATACGCAGTATTTT; CDR3: CASSSGQATDTQYF
size: NA; J: TRBJ2-3; V: TRBV3-1; D: NA; DNA: TGTGCCAGCAGCCAACTAGATACGCAGTATTTT; CDR3: CASSQLDTQYF
size: many; J: TRBJ2-7; V: TRBV19; D: TRBD1; DNA: TGTGCCAGTAGTATAAGGCAGGGGGCGGTCGAGCAGTACTTC; CDR3: CASSIRQGAVEQYF
size: few; J: TRBJ1-2; V: TRBV7-2; D: NA; DNA: TGTGCCAGCAGTCTCTCAGGACAGAACTATGGCTACACCTTC; CDR3: CASSLSGQNYGYTF
size: NA; J: TRBJ2-1; V: TRBV7-2; D: TRBD2; DNA: TGTGCCAGCAGAGGACGGGGGGGTTTCAATGAGCAGTTCTTC; CDR3: CASRGRGGFNEQFF
size: few; J: TRBJ2-7; V: TRBV7-9; D: TRBD1; DNA: TGTGCCAGCAGCCGGGACAGGGGAAAGCAGTACTTC; CDR3: CASSRDRGKQYF
size: NA; J: TRBJ1-4; V: TRBV7-9; D: TRBD1; DNA: TGTGCCAGCAGCATCTGGGACAGGACTGAAAAACTGTTTTTT; CDR3: CASSIWDRTEKLFF
size: many; J: TRBJ2-1; V: TRBV11-2; D: TRBD2; DNA: TGTGCCAGCAGCTTTCCTAGCGGGGGGCGACTGGGGAATGAGCAGTTCTTC; CDR3: CASSFPSGGRLGNEQFF
size: few; J: TRBJ1-6; V: TRBV4-3; D: NA; DNA: TGCGCCAGCAGCCAATCATGGTTGAATTCACCCCTCCACTTT; CDR3: CASSQSWLNSPLHF
size: few; J: TRBJ2-7; V: TRBV4-1; D: NA; DNA: TGCGCCAGCAGCCAAGTAGGGTCCTACGAGCAGTACTTC; CDR3: CASSQVGSYEQYF
size: NA; J: TRBJ2-3; V: TRBV4-3; D: TRBD1; DNA: TGCGCCAGCAGCCAAGATAGGGGACAGGGGGCTCCCCCCACAGATACGCAGTATTTT; CDR3: CASSQDRGQGAPPTDTQYF
size: NA; J: TRBJ2-5; V: TRBV20-1; D: NA; DNA: TGCAGTGCTAGGGGGACTCAAGAGACCCAGTACTTC; CDR3: CSARGTQETQYF